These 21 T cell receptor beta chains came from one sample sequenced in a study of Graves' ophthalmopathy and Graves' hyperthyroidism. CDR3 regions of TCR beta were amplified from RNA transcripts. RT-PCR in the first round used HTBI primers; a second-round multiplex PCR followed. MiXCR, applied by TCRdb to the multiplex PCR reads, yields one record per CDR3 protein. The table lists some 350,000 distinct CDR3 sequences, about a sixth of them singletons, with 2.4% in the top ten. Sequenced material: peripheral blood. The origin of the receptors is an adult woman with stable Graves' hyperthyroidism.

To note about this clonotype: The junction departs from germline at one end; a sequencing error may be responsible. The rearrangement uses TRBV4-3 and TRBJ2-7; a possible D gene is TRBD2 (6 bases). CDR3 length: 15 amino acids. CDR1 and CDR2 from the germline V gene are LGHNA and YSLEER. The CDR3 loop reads CASSQDSGRSYEQDF. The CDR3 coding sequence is TGCGCCAGCAGCCAAGATAGCGGTCGCTCCTACGAGCAGGACTTC.

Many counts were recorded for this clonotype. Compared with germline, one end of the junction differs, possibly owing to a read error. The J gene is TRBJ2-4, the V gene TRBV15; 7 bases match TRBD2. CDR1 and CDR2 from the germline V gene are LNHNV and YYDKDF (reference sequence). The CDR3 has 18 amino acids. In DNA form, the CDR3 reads TGTGCCACCAGCAGAGACGCGACTAGCACCTTAGCCAAAAACATTAAGTACTTC. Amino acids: CATSRDATSTLAKNIKYF. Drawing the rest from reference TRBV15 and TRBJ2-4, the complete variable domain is DAMVIQNPRYQVTQFGKPVTLSCSQTLNHNVMYWYQQKSSQAPKLLFHYYDKDFNNEADTPDNFQSRRPNTSFCFLDIRSPGLGDTAMYLCATSRDATSTLAKNIKYFGAGTRLSVL.

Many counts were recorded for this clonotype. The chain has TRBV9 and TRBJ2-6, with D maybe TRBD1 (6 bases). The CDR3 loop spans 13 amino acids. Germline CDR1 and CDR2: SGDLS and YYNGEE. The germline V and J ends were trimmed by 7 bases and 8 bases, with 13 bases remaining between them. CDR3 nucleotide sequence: TGTGCCAGCGGGACAATTCCGACCAACGTCCTGACTTTC. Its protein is CASGTIPTNVLTF.

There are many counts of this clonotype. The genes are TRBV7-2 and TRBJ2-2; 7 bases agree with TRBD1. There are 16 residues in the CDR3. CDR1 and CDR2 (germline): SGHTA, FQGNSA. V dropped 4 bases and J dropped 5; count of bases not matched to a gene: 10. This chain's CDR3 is CASSSQGQLGTGELFF. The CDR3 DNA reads TGTGCCAGCAGCTCACAGGGACAGCTGGGGACCGGGGAGCTGTTTTTT.

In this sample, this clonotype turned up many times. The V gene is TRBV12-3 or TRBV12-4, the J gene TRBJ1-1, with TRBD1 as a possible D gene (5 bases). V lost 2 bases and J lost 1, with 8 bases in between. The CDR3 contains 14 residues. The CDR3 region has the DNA TGTGCCAGCAGTTTAAACGGGGCGAACACTGAAGCTTTCTTT. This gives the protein CASSLNGANTEAFF.

The CDR3 nucleotides are TGTGCCACCAGTGATTTGGGAGTGGGGGAGACCCAGTACTTC. Translated, it gives CATSDLGVGETQYF. The chain recombines TRBV24-1 with TRBJ2-5; D not certain. Germline CDR1 is KGHDR and CDR2 is SFDVKD. V lost 0 bases, J lost 5 bases, and 9 bases lay in between. The CDR3 consists of 14 residues.

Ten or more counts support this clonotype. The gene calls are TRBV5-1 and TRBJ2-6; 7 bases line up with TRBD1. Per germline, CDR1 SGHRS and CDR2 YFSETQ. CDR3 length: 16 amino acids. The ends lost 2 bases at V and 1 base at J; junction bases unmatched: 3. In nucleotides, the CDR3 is TGCGCCAGCAGCTTCACAGGGGTTTCTGGGGCCAACGTCCTGACTTTC. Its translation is CASSFTGVSGANVLTF.

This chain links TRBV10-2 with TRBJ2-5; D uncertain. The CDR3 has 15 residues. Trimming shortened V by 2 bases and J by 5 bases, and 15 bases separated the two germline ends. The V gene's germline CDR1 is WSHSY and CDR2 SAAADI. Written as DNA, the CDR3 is TGCGCCAGCAGTGAGGGATTACCAATCCAGGAGACCCAGTACTTC. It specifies CASSEGLPIQETQYF.

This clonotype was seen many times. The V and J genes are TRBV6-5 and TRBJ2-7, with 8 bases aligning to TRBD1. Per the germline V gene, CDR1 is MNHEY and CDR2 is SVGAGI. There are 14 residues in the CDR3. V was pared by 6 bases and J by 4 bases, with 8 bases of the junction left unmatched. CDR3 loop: CASSLQGGVYEQYF. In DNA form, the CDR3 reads TGTGCCAGCAGCTTACAGGGGGGCGTGTACGAGCAGTACTTC.

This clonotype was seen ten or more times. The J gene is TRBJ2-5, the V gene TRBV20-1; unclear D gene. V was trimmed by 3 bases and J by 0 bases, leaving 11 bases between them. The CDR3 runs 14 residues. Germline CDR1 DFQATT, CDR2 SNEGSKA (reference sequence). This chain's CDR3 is CSASWSDYQETQYF. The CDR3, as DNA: TGCAGTGCTAGTTGGAGCGACTACCAAGAGACCCAGTACTTC.

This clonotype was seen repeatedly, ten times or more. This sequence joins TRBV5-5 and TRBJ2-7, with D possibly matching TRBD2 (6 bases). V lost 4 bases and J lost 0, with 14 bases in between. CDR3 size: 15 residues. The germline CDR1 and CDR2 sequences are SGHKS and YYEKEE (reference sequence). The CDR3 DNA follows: TGTGCCAGCAGCCCCGTATCCGGGAGCTCCTACGAGCAGTACTTC. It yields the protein CASSPVSGSSYEQYF.

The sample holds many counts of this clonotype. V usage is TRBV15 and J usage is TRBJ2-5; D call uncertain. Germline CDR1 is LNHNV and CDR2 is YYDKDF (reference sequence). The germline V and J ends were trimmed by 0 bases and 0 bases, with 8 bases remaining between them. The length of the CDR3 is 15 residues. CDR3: CATSRDRLYQETQYF. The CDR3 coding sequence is TGTGCCACCAGCAGAGATCGTCTGTACCAAGAGACCCAGTACTTC.

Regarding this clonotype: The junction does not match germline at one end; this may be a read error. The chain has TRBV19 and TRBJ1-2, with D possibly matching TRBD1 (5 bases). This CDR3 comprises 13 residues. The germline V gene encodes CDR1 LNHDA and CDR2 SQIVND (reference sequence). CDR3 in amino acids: CASVEGQHYGYTF. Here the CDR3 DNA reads TGTGCCAGCGTCGAGGGGCAACATTATGGTTACACCTTC. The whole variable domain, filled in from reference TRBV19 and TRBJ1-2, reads DGGITQSPKYLFRKEGQNVTLSCEQNLNHDAMYWYRQDPGQGLRLIYYSQIVNDFQKGDIAEGYSVSREKKESFPLTVTSAQKNPTAFYLCASVEGQHYGYTFGSGTRLTVV.

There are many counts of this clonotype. The CDR3, as DNA: TGTGCCAGCAGTTACTCGTCTAGCGCAAACACCGGGGAGCTGTTTTTT. This sequence encodes CASSYSSSANTGELFF. This chain uses TRBV6-5 with TRBJ2-2; possible D gene TRBD2, 6 bases. V lost 0 bases and J 2 bases, leaving 10 bases between the germline ends. The germline gives CDR1 MNHEY, CDR2 SVGAGI. This CDR3 spans 16 amino acids.

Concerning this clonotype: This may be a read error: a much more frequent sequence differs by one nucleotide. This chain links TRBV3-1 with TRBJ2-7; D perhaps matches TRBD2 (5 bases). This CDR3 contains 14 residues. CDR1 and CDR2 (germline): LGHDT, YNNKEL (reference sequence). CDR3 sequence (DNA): TGTGTCAGCAGCCAAGGACTGATATCCTACGAGCAGTACTTC. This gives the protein CVSSQGLISYEQYF.

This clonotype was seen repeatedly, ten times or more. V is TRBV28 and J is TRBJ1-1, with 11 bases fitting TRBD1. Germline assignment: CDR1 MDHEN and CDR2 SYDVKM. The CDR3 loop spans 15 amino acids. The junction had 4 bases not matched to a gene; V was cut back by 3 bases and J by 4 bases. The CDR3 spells CASSFFGTGGTEAFF. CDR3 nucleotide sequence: TGTGCCAGCAGTTTTTTTGGGACAGGGGGCACTGAAGCTTTCTTT.

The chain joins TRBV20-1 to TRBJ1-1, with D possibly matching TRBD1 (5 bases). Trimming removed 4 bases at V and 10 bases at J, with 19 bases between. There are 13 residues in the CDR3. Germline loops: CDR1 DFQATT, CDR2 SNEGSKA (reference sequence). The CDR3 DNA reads TGCAGTGCTAAAAGGGCTGGGACTTCGCGAGCTTTCTTT. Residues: CSAKRAGTSRAFF.

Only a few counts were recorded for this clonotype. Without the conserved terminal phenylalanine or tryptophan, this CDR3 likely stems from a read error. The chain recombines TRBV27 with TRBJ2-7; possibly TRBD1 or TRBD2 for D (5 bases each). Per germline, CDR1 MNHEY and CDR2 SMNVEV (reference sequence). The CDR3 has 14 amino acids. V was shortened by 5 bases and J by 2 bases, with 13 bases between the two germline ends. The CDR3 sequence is CASSPGTEPYEQYS. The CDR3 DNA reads TGTGCCAGCAGTCCCGGGACGGAACCCTACGAGCAGTACTCC.

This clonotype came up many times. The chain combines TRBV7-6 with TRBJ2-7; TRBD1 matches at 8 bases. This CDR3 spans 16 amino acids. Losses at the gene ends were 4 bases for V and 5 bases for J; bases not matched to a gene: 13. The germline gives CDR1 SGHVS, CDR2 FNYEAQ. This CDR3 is CASSSLLATGVNEQYF. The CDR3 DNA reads TGTGCCAGCAGCTCACTTTTAGCGACAGGGGTTAACGAGCAGTACTTC.

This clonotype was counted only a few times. The CDR3 sequence is CASRIRDWNTGELFF. CDR3 in DNA: TGTGCCAGCAGGATCCGGGACTGGAACACCGGGGAGCTGTTTTTT. The chain employs TRBV6-1 and TRBJ2-2, with D tentatively TRBD2 (6 bases). This CDR3 is built from 15 residues. With 6 bases removed from V and 1 base from J, the gap between germline ends came to 12 bases. Germline V gene data show CDR1 as MNHNS and CDR2 as SASEGT.

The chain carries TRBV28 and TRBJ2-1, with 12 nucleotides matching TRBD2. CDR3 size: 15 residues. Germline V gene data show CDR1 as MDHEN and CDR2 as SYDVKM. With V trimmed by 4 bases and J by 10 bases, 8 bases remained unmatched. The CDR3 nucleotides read TGTGCCAGCAGTTCTCTAGCGGGAGGGCCGAAGGAGCAGTTCTTC. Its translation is CASSSLAGGPKEQFF.